One and the same sample provided the 5 T cell receptor beta chains below, sequenced in a study of T-cell reconstitution after alpha-beta-depleted transplantation in children. Unique molecular identifiers tagged the TCRbeta library. From the PCR reads, TCRdb called clonotypes with MiXCR, one entry per CDR3 protein. The sample includes just over 70,000 distinct CDR3 sequences, 7.3% of them seen just once. This material consisted of PBMCs from the stem cell graft donor, taken from the stem cell graft. These receptors came from a human donor who donated a stem cell graft to a child with acute lymphoblastic leukemia.

The rearrangement links TRBV4-1 to TRBJ2-5; 8 nucleotides align to TRBD2. The CDR3 is 14 residues long. The trim removed 1 base at V and 11 bases at J, leaving 9 bases unmatched. The germline gives CDR1 MGHRA, CDR2 YSYEKL. The CDR3 coding sequence is TGCGCCAGCAGCCAAGTTCCAGCGGGAGTACTTCAGTACTTC. Amino acid sequence: CASSQVPAGVLQYF.

This clonotype has a count of ten or more. J is TRBJ1-1 and V is TRBV7-9; D remains ambiguous. Trimming stripped 3 bases from V and 6 bases from J, with 11 bases between. The CDR3 is made up of 13 amino acids. The germline CDR1 and CDR2 sequences are SEHNR and FQNEAQ (reference sequence). The CDR3 protein is CASSFGIDAEAFF. The CDR3 nucleotides are TGTGCCAGCAGCTTCGGGATAGACGCTGAAGCTTTCTTT.

There are many counts of this clonotype. The V call is TRBV12-3 or TRBV12-4, the J call TRBJ1-2, with a tentative D call TRBD1 (5 bases). V dropped 5 bases and J dropped 5 bases, with 27 bases sitting between them. CDR3 size: 18 residues. CDR3 in amino acids: CASSPTWTGTRVAYGYTF. For the CDR3, the DNA is TGTGCCAGCAGTCCAACGTGGACCGGGACCCGGGTGGCTTATGGCTACACCTTC.

This clonotype has ten or more counts. The genes are TRBV27 and TRBJ1-6; 9 bases align to TRBD1. In germline, CDR1 is MNHEY, CDR2 SMNVEV (reference sequence). V was pared by 4 bases and J by 7 bases, with 8 bases of the junction left unmatched. The length of the CDR3 is 16 residues. CDR3 region: CASSSGQGLGNSPLHF. Here the CDR3 DNA reads TGTGCCAGCAGTTCAGGACAGGGGTTGGGGAATTCACCCCTCCACTTT.

In its sample, this clonotype was seen many times. This rearrangement joins TRBV5-1 to TRBJ1-2; D is possibly TRBD1 (6 bases). The CDR3 is made up of 14 amino acids. V was trimmed by 4 bases and J by 8 bases, leaving 18 bases between them. CDR1 SGHRS and CDR2 YFSETQ come from the germline V gene. CDR3 amino acids: CASSPRTAPDGYTF. For the CDR3, the DNA is TGCGCCAGCAGCCCCCGGACAGCGCCGGACGGCTACACCTTC.